The 10 T cell receptor beta chains presented below share a single source sample, sequenced in a study of shared clonotypes between healthy human individuals. Sequenced by immunoSEQ multiplex PCR; TCRdb stores in-frame clones only, minus some. The data contain around 1 million clones, 76% of them seen just once; the ten biggest clones take up over 1.3%. The sequenced sample consisted of memory CD4+ T cells sorted from blood. Documented subset: CD45RA-negative fraction. The receptors were sampled from a man aged 18 to 30 in good health.

This chain joins TRBV7-8 and TRBJ1-1; 7 nucleotides match TRBD1. The germline V gene encodes CDR1 SGHVS and CDR2 FQNEAQ. V shed 5 bases and J 2 bases; nucleotides not matched to a gene: 5. CDR3 length: 14 amino acids. CDR3 bases: TGTGCCAGCAGCCCCCGGGACAGAAACACTGAAGCTTTCTTT. This codes for CASSPRDRNTEAFF.

The gene calls are TRBV12-5 and TRBJ2-7, with TRBD1 matching over 8 bases. The J segment lost 5 bases and the V segment lost 1 base, leaving 7 bases of the junction unmatched. The CDR3 extends over 15 amino acids. CDR1 is LGHNT and CDR2 is FRNRAP in the germline V gene. CDR3 sequence: CASGLGQGFVDEQYF. The DNA of the CDR3 is TGTGCTAGTGGTTTGGGACAGGGGTTTGTAGACGAGCAGTACTTC.

The chain has TRBV4-3 and TRBJ1-5; unclear D gene. The CDR3 contains 15 residues. The V gene's germline CDR1 is LGHNA and CDR2 YSLEER. The V gene lost 4 bases and the J gene lost 2 bases, with 12 bases spanning the gap. Here the CDR3 reads CASSRTAGGNQPQHF. The CDR3 DNA is TGCGCCAGCAGCCGTACAGCCGGGGGCAATCAGCCCCAGCATTTT.

Points on this clone: Other DNA sequences in the sample encode the same CDR3. The V call is TRBV7-2, the J call TRBJ1-3; weak D call: TRBD1 (5 bases). From germline, CDR1 is SGHTA and CDR2 FQGNSA. CDR3 length: 14 residues. Trimming took off 5 bases at V and 0 bases at J, with 8 bases between the two ends. The CDR3: CASSRQSSGNTIYF. The CDR3 DNA follows: TGTGCCAGCAGCCGACAGAGCTCTGGAAACACCATATATTTT.

This chain joins TRBV5-6 and TRBJ2-1; D is ambiguous. Trimming stripped 0 bases from V and 6 bases from J, with 16 bases between. The CDR3 extends over 16 amino acids. Germline V gene sequence: CDR1 SGHDT, CDR2 YYEEEE. CDR3 amino acids: CASSLDSRTVSNEQFF. CDR3 DNA sequence: TGTGCCAGCAGCTTGGACAGCCGGACGGTCAGCAATGAGCAGTTCTTC.

J is TRBJ2-5 and V is TRBV5-6; D not resolved. The CDR3 is made up of 15 amino acids. V gave up 4 bases and J gave up 5 bases, with 18 bases separating them. Germline V gene lookup returns CDR1 SGHDT and CDR2 YYEEEE. The CDR3 sequence: CASSLISVTRETQYF. CDR3 coding DNA: TGTGCCAGCAGCCTCATCTCCGTGACTCGGGAGACCCAGTACTTC.

The genes are TRBV5-1 and TRBJ2-3; TRBD1 is a possible D gene (7 bases). The CDR3 contains 14 residues. Per the germline V gene, CDR1 is SGHRS and CDR2 is YFSETQ. V was shortened by 4 bases and J by 1 base, with 10 bases between the two germline ends. The CDR3 here is CASSAGQRTDTQYF. The CDR3 bases are TGCGCCAGCAGCGCGGGACAGCGCACAGATACGCAGTATTTT.

This clone appeared once. The chain links TRBV7-6 to TRBJ2-7; a possible D gene is TRBD1 (6 bases). Trimming took off 0 bases at V and 0 bases at J, with 9 bases between the two ends. Germline V gene sequence: CDR1 SGHVS, CDR2 FNYEAQ. The CDR3 is made up of 15 amino acids. CDR3 sequence reads: CASSLAYRASYEQYF. As DNA, the CDR3 is TGTGCCAGCAGCTTAGCGTACAGGGCCTCCTACGAGCAGTACTTC.

This chain joins TRBV18 and TRBJ2-5, with 7 bases matching TRBD1. This CDR3 is 15 amino acids long. V dropped 3 bases and J dropped 3; count of bases not matched to a gene: 7. Germline V gives CDR1 KGHSH, CDR2 LQKENI. The CDR3 nucleotides read TGTGCCAGCTCACCTCTTCCCGGGACAGAAGAGACCCAGTACTTC. Translated: CASSPLPGTEETQYF.

This clone was counted a few times. V usage is TRBV7-9 and J usage is TRBJ2-3, with TRBD2 matching 7 bases. The J segment lost 5 bases and the V segment lost 4 bases, leaving 9 bases of the junction unmatched. The length of the CDR3 is 15 residues. Germline CDR1 is SEHNR and CDR2 is FQNEAQ (reference sequence). DNA of the CDR3: TGTGCCAGCAGCTGGAATTGGGGAGGGCAAGATACGCAGTATTTT. Translated: CASSWNWGGQDTQYF.